This T cell receptor (beta chain) was sequenced in a study of cytomegalovirus exposure and HLA in healthy donors. In the study overall: One earlier analysis, a look at 150 million to 200 million T cells, found more than 100 million unique TCR beta sequences. Study-level results: In a later analysis, HLA-associated beta chains showed higher expansion and lower generation probabilities than comparable chains.

On this clone itself: What it recognizes is unknown.

The PCR employed 60 Vbeta primers together with 13 Jbeta primers. This table comes from immunoSEQ multiplex PCR, and its TCRdb copy is limited to in-frame clones, with some not included. This repertoire shows about 77,000 clones, around three quarters found once; its top ten account for 4.5%. The CDR3 is 14 amino acids. Germline V gene data show CDR1 as GTSNPN and CDR2 as SVGIG (reference sequence). Trimming shortened V by 2 bases and J by 1 base, and 11 bases separated the two germline ends. The chain joins TRBV30 to TRBJ1-1; possible D gene TRBD1, 6 bases. Source material: PBMCs. The TCR originated in a middle-aged man in good health and CMV-seronegative. The CDR3 DNA follows: TGTGCCTGGAGTTCACTGGGGGCGAACACTGAAGCTTTCTTT. This codes for CAWSSLGANTEAFF.